Below are 30 T cell receptor beta chains sequenced from a single sample in a study of T cell responses to AZD1222 COVID-19 vaccine. Sequencing was performed with immunoSEQ multiplex PCR; in TCRdb, only in-frame clones are kept and a portion is missing. The table lists approximately 140,000 clones, more than 85% of them singletons. The sample consisted of peripheral blood, taken 28 days after the second AZD1222 dose. The origin of the receptors is an adult who received the AZD1222 COVID-19 vaccine.

The gene calls are TRBV24-1 and TRBJ1-2; D gene uncertain. The CDR3 totals 20 residues. The germline CDR1 and CDR2 sequences are KGHDR and SFDVKD. Trimming stripped 0 bases from V and 7 bases from J, with 29 bases between. As DNA, the CDR3 is TGTGCCACCAGTGATTTGCTCGGCCCCCCTGAAACCGACCCCCATCGTGGCTACACCTTC. The encoded protein is CATSDLLGPPETDPHRGYTF.

V is TRBV5-1 and J is TRBJ2-7; no definite D call. Trimming left V 5 bases short and J 0 bases short, with 9 bases between. Germline assignment: CDR1 SGHRS and CDR2 YFSETQ. The CDR3 covers 13 residues. CDR3 sequence (DNA): TGCGCCAGCAGAGGAGACGGCTCCTACGAGCAGTACTTC. Translation: CASRGDGSYEQYF.

The CDR3 loop reads CAWSNQAGKAHNEQFF. The CDR3 DNA reads TGTGCCTGGAGTAACCAAGCGGGGAAAGCCCACAATGAGCAGTTCTTC. This chain uses TRBV30 with TRBJ2-1; 7 bases are a match to TRBD2. The germline CDR1 and CDR2 sequences are GTSNPN and SVGIG (reference sequence). V lost 2 bases to trimming and J lost 5 bases; unmatched junction nucleotides: 12. This CDR3 has 16 residues. Full variable domain (rest looked up from reference TRBV30 and TRBJ2-1): SQTIHQWPATLVQPVGSPLSLECTVEGTSNPNLYWYRQAAGRGLQLLFYSVGIGQISSEVPQNLSASRPQDRQFILSSKKLLLSDSGFYLCAWSNQAGKAHNEQFFGPGTRLTVL.

This chain joins TRBV20-1 and TRBJ1-5; TRBD1 aligns across 7 bases. CDR3 length: 12 amino acids. The V gene end was trimmed by 3 bases and the J gene end by 7 bases; junction bases not matched to a gene: 3. The V gene's germline CDR1 is DFQATT and CDR2 SNEGSKA (reference sequence). The CDR3 loop is CSASRRGQPQHF. CDR3 DNA: TGCAGTGCTAGTCGCAGGGGGCAGCCCCAGCATTTT.

This chain links TRBV19 with TRBJ1-3; D is uncertain. Germline-derived CDR1 and CDR2 are LNHDA and SQIVND (reference sequence). V was pared by 5 bases and J by 4 bases, with 3 bases between. This CDR3 comprises 11 residues. CDR3 DNA sequence: TGTGCCAGTAGTTTCGGAAACACCATATATTTT. This translates into CASSFGNTIYF.

The rearrangement uses TRBV9 and TRBJ2-1; TRBD2 matches at 11 bases. CDR1 is SGDLS, CDR2 YYNGEE, per germline. Trimming cost V 5 bases and J 4 bases; bases outside gene matches: 5. This CDR3 has 15 residues. CDR3 region: CASSTSGGSYNEQFF. Written as DNA, the CDR3 is TGTGCCAGCAGTACTAGCGGGGGATCGTACAATGAGCAGTTCTTC.

J is TRBJ1-2 and V is TRBV10-3, with 7 bases fitting TRBD1. The V gene end was trimmed by 11 bases and the J gene end by 1 base; junction bases not matched to a gene: 7. The CDR3 totals 13 residues. Germline V gene data show CDR1 as ENHRY and CDR2 as SYGVKD. CDR3 in amino acids: CAGGTASNYGYTF. The CDR3 coding sequence is TGTGCCGGTGGGACAGCTAGTAACTATGGCTACACCTTC.

The J gene is TRBJ2-2, the V gene TRBV9, with TRBD2 matching 7 bases. The CDR3 is 17 amino acids. With V trimmed by 4 bases and J by 4 bases, 13 bases remained unmatched. Per the germline V gene, CDR1 is SGDLS and CDR2 is YYNGEE. The CDR3 loop reads CASSSEGAGDSTGELFF. The DNA of the CDR3 is TGTGCCAGCAGCTCCGAGGGTGCGGGAGACTCCACCGGGGAGCTGTTTTTT.

The chain is built from TRBV30 and TRBJ2-7; TRBD2 might be the D (5 bases). CDR1 GTSNPN and CDR2 SVGIG come from the germline V gene (reference sequence). Trimming pared 1 base from V and 5 bases from J, leaving 9 bases between. CDR3 length: 12 residues. The CDR3 region is CAWSAGFDEQYF. CDR3 coding DNA: TGTGCCTGGAGTGCGGGGTTCGACGAGCAGTACTTC.

The chain carries TRBV23-1 and TRBJ2-2, with TRBD1 matching 10 bases. TRBV23-1 is filed as an ORF, its function uncertain. With V trimmed by 2 bases and J by 3 bases, 6 bases remained unmatched. The CDR3 length is 17 residues. In DNA form, the CDR3 reads TGCGCCAGCAGTCAACAACCGGACAGGGGGGACACCGGGGAGCTGTTTTTT. As protein: CASSQQPDRGDTGELFF.

V gene TRBV5-1 combines with J gene TRBJ1-5, with D unclear. This CDR3 region has 15 residues. V gave up 0 bases and J gave up 2 bases, with 9 bases separating them. Per the germline V gene, CDR1 is SGHRS and CDR2 is YFSETQ. The CDR3: CASSLEGRRNQPQHF. CDR3 DNA: TGCGCCAGCAGCTTGGAGGGTCGCCGCAATCAGCCCCAGCATTTT.

The chain joins TRBV5-1 to TRBJ1-1, with a weak D call TRBD1 (5 bases). V was cut by 0 bases and J by 7 bases, with 10 bases left in between. The CDR3 runs 13 residues. Germline V gene sequence: CDR1 SGHRS, CDR2 YFSETQ. CDR3 protein: CASSLAHTGEAFF. CDR3 DNA: TGCGCCAGCAGCTTGGCCCACACAGGTGAAGCTTTCTTT. Together with reference TRBV5-1 and TRBJ1-1, the CDR3 gives the full variable domain: KAGVTQTPRYLIKTRGQQVTLSCSPISGHRSVSWYQQTPGQGLQFLFEYFSETQRNKGNFPGRFSGRQFSNSRSEMNVSTLELGDSALYLCASSLAHTGEAFFGQGTRLTVV.

V gene TRBV29-1 combines with J gene TRBJ2-5, with a possible D match to TRBD2 (6 bases). Germline V gives CDR1 SQVTM, CDR2 ANQGSEA. Between the trimmed V and J ends, which lost 7 bases and 5 bases, there was a span of 14 bases. This CDR3 is built from 12 residues. This chain's CDR3 is CSAGGLLETQYF. For the CDR3, the DNA is TGCAGCGCAGGAGGGCTGTTGGAGACCCAGTACTTC.

The count of this clone is one. V usage is TRBV2 and J usage is TRBJ1-4; 9 positions agree with TRBD1. Trimming removed 3 bases from V and 4 bases from J; junction bases left unmatched: 6. CDR1 and CDR2 from the germline V gene are SNHLY and FYNNEI. CDR3 size: 16 residues. In nucleotides, the CDR3 is TGTGCCAGCAGTGACGAAGGGACAGGGTTTAATGAAAAACTGTTTTTT. This codes for CASSDEGTGFNEKLFF.

The chain employs TRBV7-6 and TRBJ2-2, with 10 bases aligning to TRBD2. V dropped 3 bases and J dropped 4; count of bases not matched to a gene: 5. This CDR3 is 16 amino acids long. Germline V gene data show CDR1 as SGHVS and CDR2 as FNYEAQ. As DNA, the CDR3 is TGTGCCAGCAGCTTGGAACTAGCGGGACCCACCGGGGAGCTGTTTTTT. Its translation: CASSLELAGPTGELFF.

The chain uses TRBV28 and TRBJ1-5; D might be TRBD1 (5 bases). Trimming shortened V by 7 bases and J by 0 bases, and 16 bases separated the two germline ends. Germline CDR1 MDHEN, CDR2 SYDVKM. The CDR3 sequence is 16 residues long. CDR3 sequence reads: CASNLPGSTSNQPQHF. The CDR3 nucleotides read TGTGCCAGCAACTTACCAGGGTCTACTAGCAATCAGCCCCAGCATTTT.

The genes are TRBV5-1 and TRBJ2-7; 9 bases are shared with TRBD1. Unmatched junction bases numbered 7, after V lost 4 bases and J lost 2 bases. Looked up from germline, CDR1 is SGHRS and CDR2 is YFSETQ. This CDR3 region has 15 residues. CDR3 sequence: CASSETGGVTYEQYF. The CDR3, as DNA: TGCGCCAGCAGCGAAACAGGGGGCGTTACCTACGAGCAGTACTTC.

CDR3 protein: CASGGLASDEQFF. CDR3 sequence (DNA): TGCGCCAGCGGGGGACTAGCGAGCGATGAGCAGTTCTTC. This chain joins TRBV4-3 and TRBJ2-1, with TRBD2 matching 10 bases. Trimming took 8 bases from V and 8 from J; bases not matched to a gene: 6. Germline V gene sequence: CDR1 LGHNA, CDR2 YSLEER. This CDR3 has 13 residues.

This chain uses TRBV6-5 with TRBJ1-1; TRBD1 might be the D (5 bases). V lost 2 bases to trimming and J lost 1 base, with 14 bases between them. The germline V gene has CDR1 MNHEY and CDR2 SVGAGI. The CDR3 length is 16 residues. CDR3 nucleotides: TGTGCCAGCAGTTACAGGGACGGTTCCAAGAACACTGAAGCTTTCTTT. Its translation is CASSYRDGSKNTEAFF.

This clone came up a few times. The chain links TRBV6-1 to TRBJ1-2; 7 nucleotides match TRBD1. In germline, CDR1 is MNHNS, CDR2 SASEGT. The J segment lost 4 bases and the V segment lost 3 bases, leaving 2 bases of the junction unmatched. The CDR3 sequence is 13 residues long. Written as DNA, the CDR3 is TGTGCCAGCAGTGAGGACAGGCTCTATGGCTACACCTTC. It is translated as CASSEDRLYGYTF.

J is TRBJ2-2 and V is TRBV30; perhaps TRBD2 as D (6 bases). CDR3 length: 14 residues. CDR1 GTSNPN and CDR2 SVGIG come from the germline V gene (reference sequence). V lost 4 bases and J lost 7, with 16 bases in between. This chain's CDR3 is CAWKTAGNSGELFF. The CDR3 DNA reads as TGTGCCTGGAAGACTGCGGGGAATAGCGGGGAGCTGTTTTTT. Variable domain in full (rest from reference TRBV30 and TRBJ2-2): SQTIHQWPATLVQPVGSPLSLECTVEGTSNPNLYWYRQAAGRGLQLLFYSVGIGQISSEVPQNLSASRPQDRQFILSSKKLLLSDSGFYLCAWKTAGNSGELFFGEGSRLTVL.

This chain links TRBV5-8 with TRBJ2-3; D is perhaps TRBD1 (6 bases). The V gene lost 0 bases and the J gene lost 2 bases, with 7 bases spanning the gap. CDR3 size: 14 residues. Germline V gives CDR1 SGHTS, CDR2 YDEGEE. This CDR3 is CASSLDRATDTQYF. CDR3 in DNA: TGTGCCAGCAGCTTGGACAGGGCCACAGATACGCAGTATTTT.

The gene calls are TRBV29-1 and TRBJ1-2; the D gene is possibly TRBD1 (5 bases). Looked up from germline, CDR1 is SQVTM and CDR2 is ANQGSEA. The CDR3 has 13 residues. The ends were cut back, 3 bases at V and 8 bases at J, with 16 bases in the middle. This chain's CDR3 is CSVDQGIAGGYTF. Written as DNA, the CDR3 is TGCAGCGTTGATCAGGGTATCGCGGGAGGCTACACCTTC.

The rearrangement links TRBV12-3 or TRBV12-4 to TRBJ1-1; D is undetermined. The CDR3 has 13 amino acids. Trimming shortened V by 6 bases and J by 10 bases, and 18 bases separated the two germline ends. CDR3 protein: CASSQRFRVGAFF. In DNA form, the CDR3 reads TGTGCCAGCAGCCAACGCTTTAGGGTAGGAGCTTTCTTT.

The chain uses TRBV7-9 and TRBJ1-3; D remains ambiguous. The V gene's germline CDR1 is SEHNR and CDR2 FQNEAQ (reference sequence). V lost 5 bases and J lost 0, with 11 bases in between. The CDR3 runs to 15 residues. CDR3 amino acids: CASSRGGDSGNTIYF. The CDR3 nucleotides are TGTGCCAGCAGCCGCGGTGGGGACTCTGGAAACACCATATATTTT.

The V gene is TRBV4-3, the J gene TRBJ1-1; D is possibly TRBD1 (5 bases). Trimming pared 4 bases from V and 5 bases from J, leaving 14 bases between. In germline, CDR1 is LGHNA, CDR2 YSLEER. CDR3 length: 14 amino acids. CDR3 residues: CASSRYDRGTEAFF. CDR3 bases: TGCGCCAGCAGCCGTTACGATAGGGGTACTGAAGCTTTCTTT.

This sequence joins TRBV7-8 and TRBJ1-5; D uncertain. Germline V lookup: CDR1 SGHVS, CDR2 FQNEAQ. Trimming shortened V by 1 base and J by 9 bases, and 16 bases separated the two germline ends. This CDR3 contains 15 residues. CDR3 nucleotides: TGTGCCAGCAGCTTAGTCTCGGGTACTGGATCGCCCCAGCATTTT. The encoded protein is CASSLVSGTGSPQHF.

The chain combines TRBV9 with TRBJ1-2; 7 bases are shared with TRBD1. Germline assignment: CDR1 SGDLS and CDR2 YYNGEE. With 4 bases clipped from V and 3 bases from J, the junction kept 12 bases outside the gene matches. CDR3 size: 16 residues. The CDR3 reads CASSRQGTPSHYGYTF. Written as DNA, the CDR3 is TGTGCCAGCAGCAGACAGGGCACCCCATCCCACTATGGCTACACCTTC.

V is TRBV6-1 and J is TRBJ2-7; D is uncertain. Germline V gene sequence: CDR1 MNHNS, CDR2 SASEGT. The CDR3 is 17 amino acids. V lost 3 bases, J lost 1 base, and 19 bases lay in between. The chain's CDR3 is CASSETRVTITSYEQYV. The CDR3 DNA reads TGTGCCAGCAGTGAGACCAGAGTAACCATTACATCCTACGAGCAGTACGTC.

This chain connects TRBV18 to TRBJ1-1; no firm D call. CDR3 length: 15 amino acids. CDR1 and CDR2 (germline): KGHSH, LQKENI. The ends were cut back, 2 bases at V and 1 base at J, with 11 bases in the middle. The CDR3 protein is CASSPAAGRNTEAFF. The CDR3 DNA reads TGTGCCAGCTCACCAGCGGCAGGAAGGAACACTGAAGCTTTCTTT.